This T cell receptor beta chain was recorded in a study of cytomegalovirus exposure and HLA in healthy donors. The study's findings and limits: When analyzed later, a missense DCLRE1C variant was found to be linked to TCR beta V- and J-gene trimming. Likely technical artifact: a cluster of highly shared sequence variants. Analyzed later, association rates of TCRs varied across HLA loci, with DRB1 most and HLA-C fewest.

Comments on this clone: Its antigen is as yet unknown.

PCR employed 60 Vbeta and 13 Jbeta primers. Original processing methods: Later, 75 million to 100 million unique TCR beta chains were counted in an analysis, and some 9.9 million of them were shared. Produced via immunoSEQ multiplex PCR; TCRdb's table is partial and in-frame only. V, J and clone size derive from that table, while D and trimming were established from the DNA sequence. Among under 200,000 clones, roughly four fifths were seen once, and the ten largest hold over 2.5%. V shed 0 bases, J shed 3 bases, and the junction held 6 bases outside the gene matches. This CDR3 has 16 amino acids. CDR1 is MNHEY and CDR2 is SVGAGI in the germline V gene.

The receptor's source is a female donor in good health and CMV-seronegative. Sequencing used PBMCs. This chain joins TRBV6-5 and TRBJ2-3, with 7 bases identical to TRBD2. In DNA form, the CDR3 reads TGTGCCAGCAGTTACTCGAGCGGGACGGGGACAGATACGCAGTATTTT. Encoded protein: CASSYSSGTGTDTQYF.